The clone carrying this T cell receptor (beta chain) was found a few times. The antigen is not known. Germline CDR1 MDHEN, CDR2 SYDVKM. After removal of 5 bases from V and 5 bases from J, the junction contained 8 bases not matched to a gene. The length of the CDR3 is 14 residues. These data are taken from a study of identical twins. Points from the study as a whole: Invariant cells of the MAIT and iNKT types might have partly distorted the zero-insertion analyses.

With template switching, a universal primer site was added, and the cDNA carried unique molecular identifiers. TCRdb reprocessed the 5' RACE reads with MiXCR, giving one entry per CDR3 protein. The table shows roughly 570,000 distinct CDR3 sequences, with approximately 9.6% occurring only once. The sample was also reused in another study, on yellow fever vaccine responses in identical twins.

The chain couples TRBV28 to TRBJ2-7, with 8 bases lining up with TRBD1. The TCR comes from a woman aged 18 to 35 in good health. The specimen sequenced was PBMCs. The CDR3, as DNA: TGTGCCAGCAGTCACCGGGACAGGTTTGACGAGCAGTACTTC. Translation gives CASSHRDRFDEQYF. Using reference TRBV28 and TRBJ2-7 for the parts outside the CDR3, the full variable domain is DVKVTQSSRYLVKRTGEKVFLECVQDMDHENMFWYRQDPGLGLRLIYFSYDVKMKEKGDIPEGYSVSREKKERFSLILESASTNQTSMYLCASSHRDRFDEQYFGPGTRLTVT.